Following are 3 T cell receptor beta chains from one sample sequenced in a study of T-cell reconstitution after alpha-beta-depleted transplantation in children. TCRbeta library construction was performed incorporating unique molecular identifiers. One entry per CDR3 protein, called by TCRdb with MiXCR from the PCR reads. The sample shows fewer than 1 million distinct CDR3 sequences, roughly 15% of them seen only once. The sample here was PBMCs, mostly from graft donor cells, taken 360 days after TCRalphabeta/CD19-depleted stem cell transplant. The receptors come from a male patient younger than 18 who had a stem cell transplant for acute lymphoblastic leukemia, so the T cells may come from the graft donor.

The rearrangement joins TRBV7-9 to TRBJ2-2; D is unresolved. The V and J ends lost 5 bases and 1 base respectively, with 14 bases between them. Germline V gene lookup returns CDR1 SEHNR and CDR2 FQNEAQ (reference sequence). This CDR3 comprises 16 residues. The DNA for the CDR3 is TGTGCCAGCAGCCCCCAGAGGCAAAAGAACACCGGGGAGCTGTTTTTT. Translation: CASSPQRQKNTGELFF.

The rearrangement links TRBV4-1 to TRBJ2-5; D gene uncertain. The germline V and J ends were trimmed by 2 bases and 5 bases, with 9 bases remaining between them. Germline CDR1 and CDR2: MGHRA and YSYEKL. The CDR3 is made up of 13 amino acids. CDR3 sequence reads: CASSQWTRETQYF. For the CDR3, the DNA is TGCGCCAGCAGCCAATGGACCCGGGAGACCCAGTACTTC.

This clonotype was observed a few times. The V call is TRBV5-1, the J call TRBJ2-1; 11 bases line up with TRBD2. Germline assignment: CDR1 SGHRS and CDR2 YFSETQ. The CDR3 spans 17 residues. V shed 3 bases, J shed 4 bases, and the junction held 9 bases outside the gene matches. The CDR3 DNA sequence: TGCGCCAGCAGCTGGTATTCCGGGACTAGCGGATACAATGAGCAGTTCTTC. Amino acid sequence: CASSWYSGTSGYNEQFF.